The source of this T cell receptor (beta chain) is a study of cytomegalovirus exposure and HLA in healthy donors. Study conclusions and caveats: Accounts indicate the classifier identified cytomegalovirus status with strong specificity and sensitivity. Later analysis reportedly placed an Asian-associated ancestry cluster below the roughly 640-donor mean in N-insertions. Productive rates of about 87% or about 30% were seen for most TCR beta V segments in an earlier analysis. The study designated roughly 150 TCR beta chains cytomegalovirus-associated.

In its sample, this clone was seen once. Its specificity is unknown. The study ran its PCR with 60 Vbeta and 13 Jbeta primers. The data were produced by immunoSEQ multiplex PCR, yet TCRdb's version contains in-frame clones alone and is incomplete. This table has some 180,000 clones, just under 80% appearing once. The material sequenced was PBMCs. This sequence was found in a woman in her thirties in good health and CMV-seronegative.

CDR3 loop: CATKPRTGSNQPQHF. The CDR3, as DNA: TGTGCCACTAAGCCTCGGACAGGTAGCAATCAGCCCCAGCATTTT. The chain links TRBV19 to TRBJ1-5, with 7 bases that match TRBD1. The CDR3 loop spans 15 amino acids. J was trimmed by 0 bases and V by 10 bases; bases with no gene match: 9. Germline V lookup: CDR1 LNHDA, CDR2 SQIVND (reference sequence).